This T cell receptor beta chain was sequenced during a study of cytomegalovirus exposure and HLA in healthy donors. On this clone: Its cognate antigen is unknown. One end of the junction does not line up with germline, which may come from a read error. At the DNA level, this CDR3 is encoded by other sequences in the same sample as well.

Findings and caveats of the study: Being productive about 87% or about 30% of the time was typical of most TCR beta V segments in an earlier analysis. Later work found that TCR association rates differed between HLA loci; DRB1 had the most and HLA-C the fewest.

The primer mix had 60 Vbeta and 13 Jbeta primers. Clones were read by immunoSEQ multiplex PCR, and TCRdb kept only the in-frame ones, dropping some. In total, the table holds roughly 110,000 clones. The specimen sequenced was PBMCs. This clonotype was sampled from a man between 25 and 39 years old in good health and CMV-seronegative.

Written as DNA, the CDR3 is TGTGCCAGCAGCTACGACAGGAACACTGAAGCCTTCTTT. Amino acid sequence: CASSYDRNTEAFF. V is TRBV7-9 and J is TRBJ1-1; D possibly corresponds to TRBD1 (6 bases). Germline assignment: CDR1 SEHNR and CDR2 FQNEAQ (reference sequence). CDR3 length: 13 amino acids.